The TCR beta chain under discussion was sequenced for a study of human T cells and chemical hapten exposure. TCRdb passed the RACE reads through MiXCR, listing each CDR3 protein once. The table includes 150,000 to 200,000 distinct CDR3 sequences, under 25% detected once. Stated time point: patch test 1, 2 weeks after DPC sensitization. Treatment in this sample: therapeutic diphenylcyclopropenone sensitization with weekly scalp DPC. Germline trimming cut 8 bases from V and 2 bases from J; bases unmatched to any gene: 9. Germline assignment: CDR1 KGHDR and CDR2 SFDVKD. CDR3 length: 17 residues. The chain has TRBV24-1 and TRBJ2-6; 9 bases match TRBD1. The specimen comprised whole blood, sampled in connection with sensitization to the hapten diphenylcyclopropenone (DPC). The receptor comes from a woman between 50 and 59 years old with alopecia areata. Some clones in this sample may be carry-over from other donors' samples. The CDR3 protein is CATTSGTGMPGANVLTF. DNA of the CDR3: TGTGCCACCACATCCGGGACAGGGATGCCTGGGGCCAACGTCCTGACTTTC.